This T cell receptor beta chain was sequenced during a study of identical twins. Germline V gives CDR1 WNHNN, CDR2 SYGVQD (reference sequence). CDR3 length equals 11 residues. Deletions cut 8 bases from V and 7 bases from J, with 12 bases between. TCRdb itself ran the 5' RACE reads through MiXCR, one entry per CDR3 protein. The sample has some 790,000 distinct CDR3 sequences; 15% to 20% are singletons. The data also belong to a second study, concerning T cells expressing NK-cell markers. That paper states: The CD3+CD56-NKG2C+ fraction of a handful of donors was also led by these clonotypes.

The sequenced sample consisted of PBMCs. This receptor was taken from a woman in her late teens or twenties in good health. The chain carries TRBV10-1 and TRBJ2-7; perhaps TRBD2 as D (5 bases). CDR3 coding DNA: TGCGCCAGCTCTGGAGGCACGGAGCAGTACTTC. Translating it yields CASSGGTEQYF.